This entry lists 32 T cell receptor beta chains sequenced from one sample in a study of identical twins. TCRdb re-called the 5' RACE reads with MiXCR, one entry per CDR3 protein. The sample includes a few hundred thousand distinct CDR3 sequences, 9.6% seen only once; the top ten take 3%. This sample also appeared in a second study, on yellow fever vaccine responses in identical twins.

Sequencing input: PBMCs. These receptors were taken from a woman aged 18-29 years in good health.

This clonotype has only a few counts. J is TRBJ2-7 and V is TRBV19; 10 nucleotides line up with TRBD2. In germline, CDR1 is LNHDA, CDR2 SQIVND (reference sequence). With V trimmed by 7 bases and J by 2 bases, 8 bases remained unmatched. The CDR3 loop spans 15 amino acids. In DNA, the CDR3 is TGTGCCAGTACCGTAGCTAGCGGGGGCACCTACGAGCAGTACTTC. Translation gives CASTVASGGTYEQYF.

Only a few counts were recorded for this clonotype. The V call is TRBV27, the J call TRBJ1-6, with no clear D. The CDR3 contains 15 residues. Trimming removed 6 bases from V and 7 bases from J, with 16 bases in between. Germline V lookup: CDR1 MNHEY, CDR2 SMNVEV (reference sequence). CDR3 nucleotides: TGTGCCAGCAGCTTAACCGGGGTCGTCAATTCACCCCTCCACTTT. It yields the protein CASSLTGVVNSPLHF.

The rearrangement uses TRBV6-1 and TRBJ2-7; 8 bases map to TRBD1. This CDR3 contains 13 residues. Germline CDR1 MNHNS, CDR2 SASEGT. V lost 7 bases, J lost 2 bases, and 4 bases stayed unmatched. This CDR3 reads CASTGTGPYEQYF. DNA of the CDR3: TGTGCCAGCACAGGGACAGGCCCCTACGAGCAGTACTTC.

J is TRBJ2-5 and V is TRBV20-1; 10 bases map to TRBD1. The CDR3 length is 16 residues. Unmatched junction bases numbered 13, after V lost 7 bases and J lost 2 bases. In germline, CDR1 is DFQATT, CDR2 SNEGSKA (reference sequence). As DNA, the CDR3 is TGCAGTGTCCAGGAGGGACAGGGGATCGCACAAGAGACCCAGTACTTC. Translated, it gives CSVQEGQGIAQETQYF.

This clonotype was counted ten times or more. This chain joins TRBV7-2 and TRBJ2-5; D gene unclear. The CDR3 spans 15 residues. V was trimmed by 1 base and J by 2 bases, leaving 11 bases between them. In germline, CDR1 is SGHTA, CDR2 FQGNSA. The CDR3 here is CASSLGLPSQETQYF. The CDR3 DNA reads TGTGCCAGCAGCTTAGGGCTACCAAGTCAAGAGACCCAGTACTTC.

At least ten counts were recorded for this clonotype. The chain recombines TRBV20-1 with TRBJ2-3; 7 bases fit TRBD2. CDR3 length: 15 residues. With 0 bases clipped from V and 1 base from J, the junction kept 4 bases outside the gene matches. Looked up from germline, CDR1 is DFQATT and CDR2 is SNEGSKA (reference sequence). The CDR3 loop is CSARDSGLGTDTQYF. In DNA form, the CDR3 reads TGCAGTGCTAGAGATAGCGGGCTAGGCACAGATACGCAGTATTTT.

This clonotype was observed a handful of times. The chain is built from TRBV11-2 and TRBJ2-7; 8 positions agree with TRBD2. This CDR3 has 19 residues. V shed 5 bases and J 2 bases; nucleotides not matched to a gene: 20. Germline V gene data show CDR1 as SGHAT and CDR2 as FQNNGV. CDR3 nucleotide sequence: TGTGCCAGCAGCAGAGACGTTTCAAGCGGGAGAAGAAAGACCTACGAGCAGTACTTC. Translating gives CASSRDVSSGRRKTYEQYF.

This chain joins TRBV7-2 and TRBJ2-7, with D perhaps matching TRBD2 (5 bases). Germline-derived CDR1 and CDR2 are SGHTA and FQGNSA. V was shortened by 4 bases and J by 0 bases, with 10 bases between the two germline ends. The CDR3 contains 14 residues. CDR3 DNA: TGTGCCAGCAGCTACACTAGAAACTCCTACGAGCAGTACTTC. Translated: CASSYTRNSYEQYF.

The CDR3 loop reads CASSYHEDSPVHEQYF. DNA of the CDR3: TGTGCCAGCAGTTACCACGAGGACTCCCCGGTCCACGAGCAGTACTTC. V and J are TRBV6-5 and TRBJ2-7; TRBD2 might be the D (5 bases). Trimming removed 2 bases from V and 5 bases from J, with 19 bases in between. Germline V gene lookup returns CDR1 MNHEY and CDR2 SVGAGI. The CDR3 covers 16 residues.

This clonotype was seen ten or more times. The rearrangement joins TRBV6-1 to TRBJ2-2; D is uncertain. CDR1 and CDR2 (germline): MNHNS, SASEGT. The CDR3 loop spans 14 amino acids. With 6 bases removed from V and 5 bases from J, the gap between germline ends came to 13 bases. The CDR3 loop reads CASRPRPRTGELFF. The CDR3 DNA follows: TGTGCCAGCAGACCCCGCCCGAGGACCGGGGAGCTGTTTTTT.

The V call is TRBV6-5, the J call TRBJ2-7; D is perhaps TRBD2 (6 bases). V lost 2 bases and J 3 bases, leaving 11 bases between the germline ends. Germline-derived CDR1 and CDR2 are MNHEY and SVGAGI. The CDR3 is made up of 14 amino acids. CDR3 sequence reads: CASSYQEAGYEQYF. The CDR3 DNA is TGTGCCAGCAGTTACCAGGAAGCGGGCTACGAGCAGTACTTC.

This clonotype was counted between two and nine times. The chain combines TRBV4-2 with TRBJ2-5; 8 nucleotides agree with TRBD1. Germline values: CDR1 LGHNA, CDR2 YNFKEQ. The CDR3 sequence is 16 residues long. V dropped 4 bases and J dropped 3; count of bases not matched to a gene: 10. CDR3 DNA sequence: TGTGCCAGCAGCCTGGGGGACAGGCGCTTCAAAGAGACCCAGTACTTC. This encodes CASSLGDRRFKETQYF.

This clonotype was found a few times. V usage is TRBV12-3 or TRBV12-4 and J usage is TRBJ2-7; no clear D gene. V lost 5 bases and J 5 bases, leaving 7 bases between the germline ends. CDR3 length equals 11 residues. The CDR3 DNA reads as TGTGCCAGCAGTCGAAACAACGAGCAGTACTTC. This gives the protein CASSRNNEQYF.

This clonotype was recorded a few times. V gene TRBV29-1 combines with J gene TRBJ2-7; TRBD2 aligns across 7 bases. The ends lost 4 bases at V and 5 bases at J; junction bases unmatched: 5. The germline gives CDR1 SQVTM, CDR2 ANQGSEA. This CDR3 has 12 amino acids. In nucleotides, the CDR3 is TGCAGCGTTGGGGGGGGAAGCAACGAGCAGTACTTC. It codes for CSVGGGSNEQYF.

This chain links TRBV9 with TRBJ2-1; possibly TRBD1 for D (7 bases). The CDR3 has 15 residues. The V end was cut by 0 bases, the J end by 7 bases, with 14 bases between. CDR1 is SGDLS and CDR2 is YYNGEE in the germline V gene. The CDR3 DNA reads TGTGCCAGCAGCGTAGGTGGAGGGGGCGGGAATGAGCAGTTCTTC. This gives the protein CASSVGGGGGNEQFF.

This clonotype was recorded a few times. The chain joins TRBV12-3 or TRBV12-4 to TRBJ2-3, with D perhaps matching TRBD1 (6 bases). The CDR3 runs to 17 residues. Trimming removed 4 bases from V and 1 base from J, with 18 bases in between. The CDR3 spells CASSSHRQALGTDTQYF. As DNA, the CDR3 is TGTGCCAGCAGTTCCCACCGACAGGCTCTCGGCACAGATACGCAGTATTTT.

There are a few counts of this clonotype. This chain uses TRBV12-3 or TRBV12-4 with TRBJ2-7; 8 positions match TRBD1. This CDR3 has 16 residues. The V segment lost 5 bases and the J segment 4 bases; nucleotides outside the gene matches: 13. CDR3 protein: CASSPLRTGNIYEQYF. The CDR3 nucleotides read TGTGCCAGCAGTCCCCTCCGGACAGGGAACATATACGAGCAGTACTTC.

This clonotype was recorded a few times. This rearrangement joins TRBV30 to TRBJ1-6; 8 bases match TRBD1. Germline CDR1 and CDR2: GTSNPN and SVGIG (reference sequence). V was pared by 2 bases and J by 7 bases, with 7 bases of the junction left unmatched. The CDR3 is 15 amino acids. The CDR3 here is CAWSSGGQENSPLHF. The CDR3 bases are TGTGCCTGGAGTTCAGGGGGACAGGAGAATTCACCCCTCCACTTT.

This chain links TRBV18 with TRBJ2-3; maybe TRBD2 (5 bases). This CDR3 is 16 amino acids long. Germline V gives CDR1 KGHSH, CDR2 LQKENI. The V gene lost 4 bases and the J gene lost 2 bases, with 16 bases spanning the gap. The CDR3 DNA is TGTGCCAGCTCACTCTACACCGGGAACCCCACAGATACGCAGTATTTT. It specifies CASSLYTGNPTDTQYF.

The gene calls are TRBV5-1 and TRBJ2-3; D is unresolved. Trimming cost V 2 bases and J 0 bases, with 7 bases left between them. Germline CDR1 reads SGHRS; CDR2 reads YFSETQ. The CDR3 length is 14 residues. For the CDR3, the DNA is TGCGCCAGCAGCTTTGACGCTAGCACAGATACGCAGTATTTT. Translated: CASSFDASTDTQYF.

This clonotype was observed many times. This sequence joins TRBV6-5 and TRBJ1-1; no definite D call. Trimming stripped 2 bases from V and 6 bases from J, with 10 bases between. The CDR3 sequence is 13 residues long. Germline loops: CDR1 MNHEY, CDR2 SVGAGI. This chain's CDR3 is CASSYDRGAEAFF. CDR3 DNA: TGTGCCAGCAGTTACGACCGTGGGGCTGAAGCTTTCTTT.

This clonotype was counted between two and nine times. The chain employs TRBV28 and TRBJ2-3, with D perhaps TRBD1 (5 bases). CDR3 length: 12 residues. Per germline, CDR1 MDHEN and CDR2 SYDVKM. The ends were cut back, 1 base at V and 10 bases at J, with 9 bases in the middle. CDR3 protein: CASSLLRGPQYF. The DNA of the CDR3 is TGTGCCAGCAGTTTATTAAGGGGCCCGCAGTATTTT.

This clonotype has more than one count but fewer than ten. The chain joins TRBV5-1 to TRBJ1-5; no firm D call. The CDR3 runs to 13 residues. CDR1 and CDR2 (germline): SGHRS, YFSETQ. V was shortened by 2 bases and J by 6 bases, with 9 bases between the two germline ends. The CDR3, as DNA: TGCGCCAGCAGCTTCGAAGGTGTTCAGCCCCAGCATTTT. Protein: CASSFEGVQPQHF. The full variable domain, completed using reference TRBV5-1 and TRBJ1-5, is KAGVTQTPRYLIKTRGQQVTLSCSPISGHRSVSWYQQTPGQGLQFLFEYFSETQRNKGNFPGRFSGRQFSNSRSEMNVSTLELGDSALYLCASSFEGVQPQHFGDGTRLSIL.

There are many counts of this clonotype. The chain is built from TRBV29-1 and TRBJ2-1; D remains unclear. The CDR3 is made up of 16 amino acids. Germline CDR1 SQVTM, CDR2 ANQGSEA. V lost 6 bases to trimming and J lost 0 bases, with 18 bases between them. In DNA form, the CDR3 reads TGCAGCGTCCCTTCGCCGCACTTGAGCTCCTACAATGAGCAGTTCTTC. It encodes CSVPSPHLSSYNEQFF.

This chain joins TRBV29-1 and TRBJ2-7; D is unclear. The CDR3 is 14 amino acids. In germline, CDR1 is SQVTM, CDR2 ANQGSEA. Trimming stripped 3 bases from V and 2 bases from J, with 14 bases between. This CDR3 reads CSVDMGIHPYEQYF. The CDR3 DNA follows: TGCAGCGTTGATATGGGGATTCACCCCTACGAGCAGTACTTC.

This clonotype was seen at least ten times. The CDR3 sequence is CASRRQLNTEAFF. In nucleotides, the CDR3 is TGCGCCTCAAGGAGGCAGTTGAACACTGAAGCTTTCTTT. The chain uses TRBV5-1 and TRBJ1-1; no clear D gene. Germline lookup yields CDR1 SGHRS and CDR2 YFSETQ. The CDR3 runs 13 residues. The V end was cut by 10 bases, the J end by 0 bases, with 13 bases between.

This clonotype was counted between two and nine times. V gene TRBV7-2 combines with J gene TRBJ2-5; 8 bases line up with TRBD1. The CDR3 totals 15 residues. Trimming cost V 4 bases and J 4 bases; bases outside gene matches: 8. Germline V CDR1 and CDR2: SGHTA, FQGNSA. This CDR3 reads CASSYPRGLVETQYF. The CDR3, as DNA: TGTGCCAGCAGCTACCCCAGGGGGCTTGTAGAGACCCAGTACTTC.

At least ten counts were recorded for this clonotype. This rearrangement joins TRBV3-1 to TRBJ2-4; tentative D call: TRBD2 (5 bases). V lost 8 bases and J 6 bases, leaving 17 bases between the germline ends. CDR3 size: 14 residues. From germline, CDR1 is LGHDT and CDR2 YNNKEL (reference sequence). The CDR3 loop reads CASGGPAPVNIQYF. The CDR3, as DNA: TGTGCCAGCGGCGGGCCGGCCCCGGTAAACATTCAGTACTTC. The complete variable domain, with remaining parts taken from reference TRBV3-1 and TRBJ2-4, reads DTAVSQTPKYLVTQMGNDKSIKCEQNLGHDTMYWYKQDSKKFLKIMFSYNNKELIINETVPNRFSPKSPDKAHLNLHINSLELGDSAVYFCASGGPAPVNIQYFGAGTRLSVL.

This clonotype was counted between two and nine times. This chain joins TRBV28 and TRBJ2-5; D possibly corresponds to TRBD1 (6 bases). CDR3 size: 14 residues. Germline V CDR1 and CDR2: MDHEN, SYDVKM. Trimming left V 1 base short and J 4 bases short, with 10 bases between. This chain's CDR3 is CASSLSGVVETQYF. CDR3 sequence (DNA): TGTGCCAGCAGTTTATCAGGGGTGGTAGAGACCCAGTACTTC. Using reference TRBV28 and TRBJ2-5 for the parts outside the CDR3, the full variable domain is DVKVTQSSRYLVKRTGEKVFLECVQDMDHENMFWYRQDPGLGLRLIYFSYDVKMKEKGDIPEGYSVSREKKERFSLILESASTNQTSMYLCASSLSGVVETQYFGPGTRLLVL.

V usage is TRBV29-1 and J usage is TRBJ2-7, with 8 bases lining up with TRBD2. Germline assignment: CDR1 SQVTM and CDR2 ANQGSEA. The J segment lost 2 bases and the V segment lost 2 bases, leaving 2 bases of the junction unmatched. The CDR3 sequence is 13 residues long. This chain's CDR3 is CSVEIGGAYEQYF. For the CDR3, the DNA is TGCAGCGTTGAAATCGGGGGGGCCTACGAGCAGTACTTC.

This clonotype was found many times. The chain carries TRBV12-5 and TRBJ2-5; D is perhaps TRBD1 (5 bases). This CDR3 is 13 amino acids long. The ends were cut back, 6 bases at V and 1 base at J, with 9 bases in the middle. CDR1 is LGHNT and CDR2 is FRNRAP in the germline V gene. The CDR3: CASGSDSQETQYF. The CDR3 bases are TGTGCTAGTGGGTCTGACAGCCAAGAGACCCAGTACTTC.

In this sample, this clonotype turned up a few times. The V and J genes are TRBV6-2 or TRBV6-3 and TRBJ2-5, with 10 nucleotides matching TRBD1. V dropped 4 bases and J dropped 3; count of bases not matched to a gene: 8. The CDR3 has 16 amino acids. Germline loops: CDR1 MNHEY, CDR2 SVGEGT. CDR3 bases: TGTGCCAGCAGTTGGACAGGGGGGTATAGGAAAGAGACCCAGTACTTC. Translating gives CASSWTGGYRKETQYF.